This is a list of T cell receptor beta chains from one sample in a study of blood T cell repertoires in COVID-19. Sequencing used immunoSEQ multiplex PCR; TCRdb keeps in-frame clones, though not all of them. Here the sample spans about 82,000 clones, around 81% being singletons. Sequencing was carried out using peripheral blood. Receptors originate from a man older than 75 with acute or convalescent COVID-19. The CDR3 runs from the conserved cysteine through the conserved F or W. The D gene is left open where the match is weak. Size is stated for part of the rows, as once, few or many counts, or as a class when the clone is expanded.

d_call: -
v_call: TRBV7-2
clone_size: -
j_call: TRBJ2-2
cdr3_aa: CAARVGTGELFF
cdr3_nt: TGTGCGGCCAGGGTCGGCACCGGGGAGCTGTTTTTT

d_call: -
v_call: TRBV11-3
clone_size: -
j_call: TRBJ2-1
cdr3_aa: CASSLVDRNEQFF
cdr3_nt: TGTGCCAGCAGCTTAGTGGACAGAAATGAGCAGTTCTTC

d_call: TRBD1
v_call: TRBV15
clone_size: few
j_call: TRBJ2-4
cdr3_aa: CATSRDEQGDKNIQYF
cdr3_nt: TGTGCCACCAGCAGAGACGAACAGGGGGACAAAAACATTCAGTACTTC

d_call: -
v_call: TRBV6-2/TRBV6-3
clone_size: -
j_call: TRBJ2-7
cdr3_aa: CASSEQGAGGYEQYF
cdr3_nt: TGTGCCAGCAGTGAGCAGGGAGCGGGCGGGTACGAGCAGTACTTC

d_call: -
v_call: TRBV6-1
clone_size: -
j_call: TRBJ1-5
cdr3_aa: CASSELGGARQPQHF
cdr3_nt: TGTGCCAGCAGTGAACTGGGGGGGGCACGACAGCCCCAGCATTTT

d_call: -
v_call: TRBV12-3/TRBV12-4
clone_size: -
j_call: TRBJ1-2
cdr3_aa: CASSFDGYRGYTF
cdr3_nt: TGTGCCAGCAGTTTCGACGGGTACCGTGGCTACACCTTC

d_call: TRBD1
v_call: TRBV19
clone_size: -
j_call: TRBJ1-4
cdr3_aa: CASTSSGTGGQKLFF
cdr3_nt: TGTGCCAGTACCTCAAGTGGGACAGGAGGACAAAAACTGTTTTTT

d_call: -
v_call: TRBV3-1/TRBV3-2
clone_size: -
j_call: TRBJ2-7
cdr3_aa: CASSLYQGPYEQYF
cdr3_nt: TGTGCCAGCAGCCTCTATCAGGGCCCCTACGAGCAGTACTTC

d_call: -
v_call: TRBV18
clone_size: -
j_call: TRBJ2-3
cdr3_aa: CASSPRAGITDTQYF
cdr3_nt: TGTGCCAGCTCACCCCGGGCAGGGATCACAGATACGCAGTATTTT

d_call: TRBD2
v_call: TRBV18
clone_size: few
j_call: TRBJ2-2
cdr3_aa: CASSPPGLAGGGELFF
cdr3_nt: TGTGCCAGCTCACCACCCGGACTAGCGGGAGGAGGGGAGCTGTTTTTT

d_call: -
v_call: TRBV15
clone_size: -
j_call: TRBJ1-5
cdr3_aa: CATSKTQSNQPQHF
cdr3_nt: TGTGCCACCAGCAAGACACAAAGCAATCAGCCCCAGCATTTT

d_call: -
v_call: TRBV11-2
clone_size: few
j_call: TRBJ2-7
cdr3_aa: CASSRGLVDEQYF
cdr3_nt: TGTGCCAGCAGCCGCGGTTTAGTGGACGAGCAGTACTTC

d_call: TRBD1
v_call: TRBV30
clone_size: -
j_call: TRBJ1-4
cdr3_aa: CAWMRPDRVHEKLFF
cdr3_nt: TGTGCCTGGATGCGCCCGGACAGGGTGCATGAAAAACTGTTTTTT

d_call: TRBD1
v_call: TRBV5-1
clone_size: -
j_call: TRBJ2-7
cdr3_aa: CASSWTGTGISSEQYF
cdr3_nt: TGCGCCAGCAGCTGGACCGGGACAGGGATTTCCAGCGAGCAGTACTTC

d_call: TRBD1
v_call: TRBV5-1
clone_size: -
j_call: TRBJ1-1
cdr3_aa: CASSGGQGPNTEAFF
cdr3_nt: TGCGCCAGCAGCGGAGGACAGGGTCCGAACACTGAAGCTTTCTTT

d_call: -
v_call: TRBV5-6
clone_size: -
j_call: TRBJ1-2
cdr3_aa: CASSLLRVNGYTF
cdr3_nt: TGTGCCAGCAGCTTGTTGAGAGTCAATGGCTACACCTTC

d_call: -
v_call: TRBV7-6
clone_size: few
j_call: TRBJ1-5
cdr3_aa: CASSLGVGSNQPQHF
cdr3_nt: TGTGCCAGCAGCTTGGGAGTAGGGAGCAATCAGCCCCAGCATTTT

d_call: TRBD1
v_call: TRBV11-2
clone_size: -
j_call: TRBJ1-5
cdr3_aa: CASSLGTGGNQPQHF
cdr3_nt: TGTGCCAGCAGCTTAGGGACAGGGGGAAATCAGCCCCAGCATTTT

d_call: -
v_call: TRBV27
clone_size: -
j_call: TRBJ1-5
cdr3_aa: CASSTMSQPQHF
cdr3_nt: TGTGCCAGCAGTACCATGAGTCAGCCCCAGCATTTT

d_call: TRBD1
v_call: TRBV6-2/TRBV6-3
clone_size: few
j_call: TRBJ1-3
cdr3_aa: CASSYPGDSNTIYF
cdr3_nt: TGTGCCAGCAGTTACCCCGGGGACAGCAACACCATATATTTT

d_call: TRBD2
v_call: TRBV4-1
clone_size: few
j_call: TRBJ2-1
cdr3_aa: CASSQYDSGSSYNEQFF
cdr3_nt: TGCGCCAGCAGCCAATACGATAGCGGGAGCTCCTACAATGAGCAGTTCTTC

d_call: -
v_call: TRBV2
clone_size: -
j_call: TRBJ1-4
cdr3_aa: CASSVRRATNEKLFF
cdr3_nt: TGTGCCAGCAGTGTACGCAGGGCTACGAATGAAAAACTGTTTTTT

d_call: -
v_call: TRBV27
clone_size: -
j_call: TRBJ2-5
cdr3_aa: CASSSYRDTEETQYF
cdr3_nt: TGTGCCAGCAGTTCTTACCGGGACACCGAAGAGACCCAGTACTTC

d_call: -
v_call: TRBV28
clone_size: -
j_call: TRBJ2-1
cdr3_aa: CASGMGANNEQFF
cdr3_nt: TGTGCCAGTGGGATGGGGGCTAATAATGAGCAGTTCTTC

d_call: TRBD1
v_call: TRBV5-1
clone_size: -
j_call: TRBJ2-1
cdr3_aa: CASSTGTGGPYNEQFF
cdr3_nt: TGCGCCAGCAGCACCGGGACAGGGGGACCCTACAATGAGCAGTTCTTC

d_call: TRBD2
v_call: TRBV6-5
clone_size: -
j_call: TRBJ2-1
cdr3_aa: CASIDSGRGNEQFF
cdr3_nt: TGTGCCAGCATAGATAGCGGGAGAGGAAATGAGCAGTTCTTC

d_call: -
v_call: TRBV7-3
clone_size: -
j_call: TRBJ2-3
cdr3_aa: CASSLMGTVQMDTQYF
cdr3_nt: TGTGCCAGCAGCTTAATGGGCACGGTACAGATGGATACGCAGTATTTT

d_call: TRBD1
v_call: TRBV9
clone_size: -
j_call: TRBJ1-2
cdr3_aa: CASRSTGTGDYGYTF
cdr3_nt: TGTGCCAGCAGAAGCACCGGGACAGGAGACTATGGCTACACCTTC

d_call: -
v_call: TRBV18
clone_size: -
j_call: TRBJ1-3
cdr3_aa: CASSPTGFSGNTIYF
cdr3_nt: TGTGCCAGCTCACCAACAGGTTTCTCTGGAAACACCATATATTTT